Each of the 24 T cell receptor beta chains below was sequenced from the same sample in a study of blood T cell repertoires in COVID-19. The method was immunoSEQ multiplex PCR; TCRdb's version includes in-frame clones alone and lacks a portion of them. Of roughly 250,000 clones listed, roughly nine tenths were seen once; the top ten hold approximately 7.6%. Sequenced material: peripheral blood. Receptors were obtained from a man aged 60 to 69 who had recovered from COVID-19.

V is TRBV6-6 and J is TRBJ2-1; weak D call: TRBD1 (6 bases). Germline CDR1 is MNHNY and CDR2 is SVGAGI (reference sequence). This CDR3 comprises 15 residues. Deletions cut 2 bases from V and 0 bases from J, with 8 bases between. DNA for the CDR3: TGTGCCAGCAGTTACAGGGGGAGCTCCTACAATGAGCAGTTCTTC. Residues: CASSYRGSSYNEQFF.

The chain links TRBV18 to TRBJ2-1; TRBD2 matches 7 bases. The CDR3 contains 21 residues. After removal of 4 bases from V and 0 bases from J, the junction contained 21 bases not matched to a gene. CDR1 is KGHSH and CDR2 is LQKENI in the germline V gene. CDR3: CASSRLGSSERGGSSYNEQFF. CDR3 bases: TGTGCCAGCTCACGCCTCGGGTCGAGCGAGCGGGGCGGTAGCTCCTACAATGAGCAGTTCTTC. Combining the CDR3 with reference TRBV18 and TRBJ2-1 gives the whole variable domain NAGVMQNPRHLVRRRGQEARLRCSPMKGHSHVYWYRQLPEEGLKFMVYLQKENIIDESGMPKERFSAEFPKEGPSILRIQQVVRGDSAAYFCASSRLGSSERGGSSYNEQFFGPGTRLTVL.

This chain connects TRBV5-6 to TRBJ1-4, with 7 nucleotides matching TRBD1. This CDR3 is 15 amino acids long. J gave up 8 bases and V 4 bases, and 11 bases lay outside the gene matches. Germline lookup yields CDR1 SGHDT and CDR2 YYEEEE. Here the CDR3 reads CASSDFTGVGEKLFF. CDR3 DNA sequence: TGTGCCAGCAGCGACTTTACAGGGGTCGGCGAAAAACTGTTTTTT.

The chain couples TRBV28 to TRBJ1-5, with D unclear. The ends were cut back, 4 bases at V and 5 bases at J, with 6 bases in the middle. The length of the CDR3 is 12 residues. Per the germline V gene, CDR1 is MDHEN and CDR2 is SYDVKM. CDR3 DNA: TGTGCCAGCAGTTCAAACTATCAGCCCCAGCATTTT. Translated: CASSSNYQPQHF.

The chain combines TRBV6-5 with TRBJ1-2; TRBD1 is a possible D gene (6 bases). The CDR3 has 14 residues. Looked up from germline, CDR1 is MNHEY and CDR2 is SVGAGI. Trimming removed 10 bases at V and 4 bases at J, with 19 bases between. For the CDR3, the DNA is TGTGCCAACCCCCCTAGAGACAGGCCCTATGGCTACACCTTC. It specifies CANPPRDRPYGYTF.

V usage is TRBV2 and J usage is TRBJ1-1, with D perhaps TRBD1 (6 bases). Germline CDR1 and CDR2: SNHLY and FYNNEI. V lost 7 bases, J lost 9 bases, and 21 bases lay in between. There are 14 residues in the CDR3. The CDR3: CASTRSEKRDKAFF. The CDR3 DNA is TGTGCCAGCACGAGGTCAGAAAAAAGGGACAAAGCTTTCTTT.

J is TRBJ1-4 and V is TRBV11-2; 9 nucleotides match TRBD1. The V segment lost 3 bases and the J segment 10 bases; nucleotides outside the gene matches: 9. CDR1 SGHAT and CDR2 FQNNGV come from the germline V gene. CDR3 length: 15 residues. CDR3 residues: CASSFGGQGFRKLFF. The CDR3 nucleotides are TGTGCCAGCAGCTTTGGGGGACAGGGCTTTAGAAAACTGTTTTTT.

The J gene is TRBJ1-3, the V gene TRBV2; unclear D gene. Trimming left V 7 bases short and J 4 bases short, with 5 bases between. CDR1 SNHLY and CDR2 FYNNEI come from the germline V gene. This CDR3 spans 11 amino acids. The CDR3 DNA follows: TGTGCCAGCACAGGAGGAAACACCATATATTTT. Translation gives CASTGGNTIYF.

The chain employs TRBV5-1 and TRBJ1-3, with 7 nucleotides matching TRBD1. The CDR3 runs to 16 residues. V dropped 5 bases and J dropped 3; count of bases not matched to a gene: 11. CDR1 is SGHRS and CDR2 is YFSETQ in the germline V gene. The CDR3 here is CASSFLQQGSGNTIYF. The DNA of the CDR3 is TGCGCCAGCAGTTTTCTTCAACAGGGGAGTGGAAACACCATATATTTT.

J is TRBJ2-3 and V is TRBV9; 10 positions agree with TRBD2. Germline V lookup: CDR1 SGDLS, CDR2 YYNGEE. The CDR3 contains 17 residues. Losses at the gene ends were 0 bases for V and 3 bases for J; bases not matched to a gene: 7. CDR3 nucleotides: TGTGCCAGCAGCGTAGTAGGGACTAGCGTAGTGACAGATACGCAGTATTTT. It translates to CASSVVGTSVVTDTQYF.

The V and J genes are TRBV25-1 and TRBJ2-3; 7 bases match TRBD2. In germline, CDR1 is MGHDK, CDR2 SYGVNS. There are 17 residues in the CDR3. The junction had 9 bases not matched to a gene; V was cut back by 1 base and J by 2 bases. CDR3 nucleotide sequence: TGTGCCAGCAGTGAATCTCCCGGCGGGGGATACACAGATACGCAGTATTTT. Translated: CASSESPGGGYTDTQYF.

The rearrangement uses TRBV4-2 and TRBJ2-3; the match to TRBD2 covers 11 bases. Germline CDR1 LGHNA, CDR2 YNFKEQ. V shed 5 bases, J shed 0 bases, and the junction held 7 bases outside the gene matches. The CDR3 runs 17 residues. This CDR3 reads CASSARLAGYSTDTQYF. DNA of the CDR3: TGTGCCAGCAGCGCCCGACTAGCGGGGTATAGCACAGATACGCAGTATTTT.

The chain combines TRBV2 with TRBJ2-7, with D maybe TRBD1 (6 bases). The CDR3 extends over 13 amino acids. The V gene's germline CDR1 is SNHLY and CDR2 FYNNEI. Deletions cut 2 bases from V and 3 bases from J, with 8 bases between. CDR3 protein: CASSERTVYEQYV. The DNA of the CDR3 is TGTGCCAGCAGTGAAAGGACAGTCTACGAGCAGTACGTC.

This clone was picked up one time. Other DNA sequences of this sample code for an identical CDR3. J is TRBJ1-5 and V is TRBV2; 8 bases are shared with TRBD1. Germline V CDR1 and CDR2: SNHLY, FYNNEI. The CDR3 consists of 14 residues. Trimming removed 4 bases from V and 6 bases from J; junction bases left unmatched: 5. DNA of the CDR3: TGTGCCAGCAGTGGCCAGGGGGCTGGTCAGCCCCAGCATTTT. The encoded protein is CASSGQGAGQPQHF.

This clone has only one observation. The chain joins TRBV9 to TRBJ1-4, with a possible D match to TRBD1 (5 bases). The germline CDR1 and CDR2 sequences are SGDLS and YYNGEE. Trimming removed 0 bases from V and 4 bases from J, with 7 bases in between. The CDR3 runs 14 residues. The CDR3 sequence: CASSVGGSNEKLFF. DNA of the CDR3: TGTGCCAGCAGCGTAGGGGGCAGTAATGAAAAACTGTTTTTT.

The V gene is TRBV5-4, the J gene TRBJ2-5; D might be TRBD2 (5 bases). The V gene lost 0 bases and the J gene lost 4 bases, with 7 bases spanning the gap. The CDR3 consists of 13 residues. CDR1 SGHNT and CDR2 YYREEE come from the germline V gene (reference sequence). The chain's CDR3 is CASSLAGRETQYF. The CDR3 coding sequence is TGTGCCAGCAGCTTGGCGGGGAGAGAGACCCAGTACTTC. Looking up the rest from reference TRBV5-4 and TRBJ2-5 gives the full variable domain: ETGVTQSPTHLIKTRGQQVTLRCSSQSGHNTVSWYQQALGQGPQFIFQYYREEENGRGNFPPRFSGLQFPNYSSELNVNALELDDSALYLCASSLAGRETQYFGPGTRLLVL.

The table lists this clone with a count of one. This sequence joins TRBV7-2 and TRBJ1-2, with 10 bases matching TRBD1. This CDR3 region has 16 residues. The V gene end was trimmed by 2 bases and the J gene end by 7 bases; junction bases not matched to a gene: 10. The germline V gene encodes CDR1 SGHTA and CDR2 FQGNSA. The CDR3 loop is CASSLTGQGRASGYTF. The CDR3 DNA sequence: TGTGCCAGCAGCTTAACGGGACAGGGGAGAGCATCTGGCTACACCTTC.

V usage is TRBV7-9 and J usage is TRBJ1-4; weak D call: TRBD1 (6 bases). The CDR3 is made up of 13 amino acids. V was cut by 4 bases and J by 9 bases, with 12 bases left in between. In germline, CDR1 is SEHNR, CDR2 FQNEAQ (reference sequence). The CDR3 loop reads CASSSGQNQKLFF. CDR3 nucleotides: TGTGCCAGCAGCTCCGGACAGAACCAAAAACTGTTTTTT.

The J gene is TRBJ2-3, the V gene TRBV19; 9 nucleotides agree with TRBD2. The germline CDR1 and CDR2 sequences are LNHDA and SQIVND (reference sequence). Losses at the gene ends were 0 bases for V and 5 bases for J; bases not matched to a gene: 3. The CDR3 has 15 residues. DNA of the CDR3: TGTGCCAGTAGTATAGAGGCTAGCGGGGTAGATACGCAGTATTTT. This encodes CASSIEASGVDTQYF.

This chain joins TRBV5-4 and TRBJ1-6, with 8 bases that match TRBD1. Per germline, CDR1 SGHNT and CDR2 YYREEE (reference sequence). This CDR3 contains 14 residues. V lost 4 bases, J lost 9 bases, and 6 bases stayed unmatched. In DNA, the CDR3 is TGTGCCAGCAGCCCTAGGACAGGGTTTTCACCCCTCCACTTT. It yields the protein CASSPRTGFSPLHF.

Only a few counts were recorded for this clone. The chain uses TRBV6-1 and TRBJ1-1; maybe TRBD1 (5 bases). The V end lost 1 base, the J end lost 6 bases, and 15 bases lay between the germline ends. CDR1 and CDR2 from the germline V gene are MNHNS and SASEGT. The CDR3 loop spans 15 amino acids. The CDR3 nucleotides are TGTGCCAGCAGTGAAGACGGGGGGGTAATCGCTGAAGCTTTCTTT. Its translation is CASSEDGGVIAEAFF.

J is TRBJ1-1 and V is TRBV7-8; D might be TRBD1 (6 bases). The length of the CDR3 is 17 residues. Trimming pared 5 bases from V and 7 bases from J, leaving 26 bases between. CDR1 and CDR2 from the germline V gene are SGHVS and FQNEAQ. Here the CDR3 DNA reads TGTGCCAGCAGCCGTATCTCATCCTCCCCCGGGACACGTGAAGCTTTCTTT. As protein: CASSRISSSPGTREAFF. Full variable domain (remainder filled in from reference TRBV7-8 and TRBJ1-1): GAGVSQSPRYKVAKRGQDVALRCDPISGHVSLFWYQQALGQGPEFLTYFQNEAQLDKSGLPSDRFFAERPEGSVSTLKIQRTQQEDSAVYLCASSRISSSPGTREAFFGQGTRLTVV.

In DNA, the CDR3 is TGTGCCAGCAGCTTCTACAGGACGATTAACTATGGCTACACCTTC. It is translated as CASSFYRTINYGYTF. This chain uses TRBV5-4 with TRBJ1-2; a possible D gene is TRBD1 (5 bases). The CDR3 consists of 15 residues. Germline-derived CDR1 and CDR2 are SGHNT and YYREEE (reference sequence). V gave up 2 bases and J gave up 1 base, with 12 bases separating them. Filled out from reference TRBV5-4 and TRBJ1-2, the complete variable domain reads ETGVTQSPTHLIKTRGQQVTLRCSSQSGHNTVSWYQQALGQGPQFIFQYYREEENGRGNFPPRFSGLQFPNYSSELNVNALELDDSALYLCASSFYRTINYGYTFGSGTRLTVV.

The CDR3 sequence is CASTQTGLTDYGYTF. The CDR3 DNA reads as TGCGCCAGCACCCAAACCGGACTCACGGACTATGGCTACACCTTC. This chain joins TRBV5-1 and TRBJ1-2; no clear D. Deletions cut 6 bases from V and 3 bases from J, with 18 bases between. This CDR3 region has 15 residues. CDR1 and CDR2 (germline): SGHRS, YFSETQ.